This paragraph covers one T cell receptor beta chain sequence. These data originate in a study of T cell changes during pregnancy in multiple sclerosis. The protocol was immunoSEQ multiplex PCR, while the TCRdb copy is restricted to in-frame clones and leaves out a portion. The data hold about 92,000 clones, with roughly 91% observed a single time. Germline-derived CDR1 and CDR2 are SGHRS and YFSETQ. This CDR3 comprises 17 residues. The V segment lost 1 base and the J segment 4 bases; nucleotides outside the gene matches: 7. The rearrangement joins TRBV5-1 to TRBJ2-1, with 11 bases that match TRBD2. The TCR comes from a female donor with multiple sclerosis, enrolled in a pregnancy study. Sequencing was performed on peripheral blood, taken in the first trimester of pregnancy. CDR3 in DNA: TGCGCCAGCAGCTTGACCGCCGGGACTAGCGGTTACAATGAGCAGTTCTTC. Translation: CASSLTAGTSGYNEQFF.